Listed here is a single T cell receptor (beta chain). Fresh peripheral blood, roughly 9.3 ml, was the source of the PBMCs. The J segment lost 7 bases and the V segment lost 8 bases, leaving 8 bases of the junction unmatched. CDR1 MDHEN and CDR2 SYDVKM come from the germline V gene. The CDR3 runs to 13 residues. The data are from a study of T cells in Graves' hyperthyroidism and ophthalmopathy. TCR beta CDR3 region amplification was performed from RNA transcripts. First-round RT-PCR targeting the TCR CDR3 was performed with the HTBI primer set. One entry per CDR3 protein results from TCRdb running MiXCR on the multiplex PCR reads. This table has more than 450,000 distinct CDR3 sequences, 13% to 15% appearing once.

The clonotype originates from a woman in her 40s with Graves' hyperthyroidism. The chain carries TRBV28 and TRBJ1-1; 9 nucleotides agree with TRBD1. Sequences were obtained from blood. The CDR3 DNA reads as TGTGCCAGCGGCAAAGGGACAGGGTTTGAAGCTTTCTTT. This encodes CASGKGTGFEAFF.